The clone carrying this TCR beta chain was counted between two and nine times. The target antigen is unknown. Trimming stripped 0 bases from V and 8 bases from J, with 22 bases between. This CDR3 contains 17 residues. CDR1 is LNHNV and CDR2 is YYDKDF in the germline V gene (reference sequence). Treatment here: roughly 10-day PBMC culture with coronavirus spike peptide pools or control peptides (ViraFEST assay). Prior to the COVID-19 pandemic (2011-2018), the unexposed donor's CD4+ T cells were collected. This sample is part of a study of vaccination and CD4 T cells after COVID-19. Study information: The study enrolled six male and four female convalescents, two of whom were Hispanic.

At the Johns Hopkins FTIC core, DNA taken from cultured CD4+ T cells was sequenced by way of the Oncomine TCR Beta short-read assay. Each CDR3 protein gets one entry after TCRdb re-called the PCR reads with MiXCR. Of 7,000 to 9,000 distinct CDR3 sequences in the sample, about 46% were seen once. Study-level results: Early post-infection timepoints were missing, and relatively few convalescent patients were studied.

The sample comprised CD4+ T cells from blood, cultured in vitro. This sequence joins TRBV15 and TRBJ1-1; D is perhaps TRBD1 (6 bases). The origin of this receptor is a human donor in good health. Here the CDR3 reads CATSRDPGGGREGEAFF. For the CDR3, the DNA is TGTGCCACCAGCAGAGACCCCGGGGGGGGGCGCGAAGGCGAAGCTTTCTTT. The full variable domain, rest sourced from reference TRBV15 and TRBJ1-1, is DAMVIQNPRYQVTQFGKPVTLSCSQTLNHNVMYWYQQKSSQAPKLLFHYYDKDFNNEADTPDNFQSRRPNTSFCFLDIRSPGLGDTAMYLCATSRDPGGGREGEAFFGQGTRLTVV.